The 23 T cell receptor beta chains below were found in one sample sequenced in a study of blood T cell repertoires in COVID-19. Produced via immunoSEQ multiplex PCR; TCRdb's table is partial and in-frame only. The top ten hold roughly 2.2% of the sample, which has approximately 270,000 clones, around 90% seen once. The material sequenced was peripheral blood. All receptors derive from a man aged 50 or older with acute or convalescent COVID-19.

This chain connects TRBV12-5 to TRBJ1-5; D might be TRBD1 (5 bases). V was clipped by 0 bases and J by 4 bases, with 10 bases between them. The CDR3 runs 15 residues. The germline V gene has CDR1 LGHNT and CDR2 FRNRAP. The CDR3 spells CASGLVGRGNQPQHF. CDR3 nucleotide sequence: TGTGCTAGTGGTTTGGTAGGGAGGGGAAATCAGCCCCAGCATTTT.

The V and J genes are TRBV7-2 and TRBJ2-1, with TRBD2 matching over 12 bases. This CDR3 region has 18 residues. Looked up from germline, CDR1 is SGHTA and CDR2 is FQGNSA. J lost 6 bases, V lost 0 bases, and 9 bases had no gene match. The CDR3 loop is CASSLAYPLAGGANEQFF. The CDR3 DNA reads TGTGCCAGCAGCTTAGCGTACCCTCTAGCGGGGGGGGCCAATGAGCAGTTCTTC.

V is TRBV6-5 and J is TRBJ2-7; 8 bases fit TRBD1. This CDR3 spans 15 amino acids. Germline V lookup: CDR1 MNHEY, CDR2 SVGAGI. Trimming took 2 bases from V and 2 from J; bases not matched to a gene: 5. CDR3 residues: CASSYRTGKAYEQYF. CDR3 bases: TGTGCCAGCAGTTACCGGACAGGGAAAGCCTACGAGCAGTACTTC.

V usage is TRBV30 and J usage is TRBJ2-7; D is unresolved. Deletions cut 3 bases from V and 6 bases from J, with 12 bases between. CDR3 length equals 12 residues. Germline-derived CDR1 and CDR2 are GTSNPN and SVGIG (reference sequence). CDR3 amino acids: CAWSQSQIEQYF. The DNA of the CDR3 is TGTGCCTGGAGCCAGTCCCAGATCGAGCAGTACTTC.

This chain uses TRBV4-1 with TRBJ1-2; the match to TRBD1 covers 9 bases. Per the germline V gene, CDR1 is MGHRA and CDR2 is YSYEKL. The J segment lost 8 bases and the V segment lost 0 bases, leaving 13 bases of the junction unmatched. The CDR3 length is 17 residues. The CDR3 loop is CASSQDRTLQGARGYTF. CDR3 bases: TGCGCCAGCAGCCAAGATAGGACTTTACAGGGGGCGAGGGGCTACACCTTC.

This chain uses TRBV5-8 with TRBJ1-1; D unresolved. V was trimmed by 2 bases and J by 7 bases, leaving 21 bases between them. The CDR3 covers 16 residues. Looked up from germline, CDR1 is SGHTS and CDR2 is YDEGEE. The CDR3 DNA reads TGTGCCAGCAGCTTCATCTTTTCGAGGGAGATGGTTGAAGCTTTCTTT. It specifies CASSFIFSREMVEAFF.

The chain links TRBV3-1 (or the pseudogene TRBV3-2) to TRBJ2-7, with 8 bases aligning to TRBD2. CDR1 is LGHDT, CDR2 YNNKEL, per germline (reference sequence). This CDR3 has 16 amino acids. V dropped 4 bases and J dropped 3; count of bases not matched to a gene: 11. CDR3 sequence reads: CASSRLLSGARYEQYF. CDR3 sequence (DNA): TGTGCCAGCAGCCGCCTCCTTAGCGGGGCCCGCTACGAGCAGTACTTC.

The chain has TRBV19 and TRBJ2-2; D is possibly TRBD1 (6 bases). CDR3 length: 15 residues. From germline, CDR1 is LNHDA and CDR2 SQIVND (reference sequence). V lost 1 base to trimming and J lost 1 base, with 7 bases between them. DNA for the CDR3: TGTGCCAGTAGTATAGTGACAGGGAACACCGGGGAGCTGTTTTTT. Its translation: CASSIVTGNTGELFF.

The J gene is TRBJ1-1, the V gene TRBV7-9, with D uncertain. The CDR3 is 14 amino acids. Trimming removed 4 bases from V and 1 base from J, with 10 bases in between. Germline CDR1 is SEHNR and CDR2 is FQNEAQ (reference sequence). The CDR3 loop reads CASSWRGENTEAFF. DNA of the CDR3: TGTGCCAGCAGCTGGCGAGGTGAGAACACTGAAGCTTTCTTT. The whole variable domain, remainder taken from reference TRBV7-9 and TRBJ1-1, is DTGVSQNPRHKITKRGQNVTFRCDPISEHNRLYWYRQTLGQGPEFLTYFQNEAQLEKSRLLSDRFSAERPKGSFSTLEIQRTEQGDSAMYLCASSWRGENTEAFFGQGTRLTVV.

The CDR3 coding sequence is TGTGCCAGCAGCGGGGGGCATGAGCAGTTCTTC. It translates to CASSGGHEQFF. J is TRBJ2-1 and V is TRBV12-3 or TRBV12-4, with a weak D call TRBD2 (7 bases). Trimming took 6 bases from V and 8 from J, leaving 8 bases between them. This CDR3 comprises 11 residues.

The chain links TRBV9 to TRBJ1-1; D is possibly TRBD1 (5 bases). Trimming took off 4 bases at V and 5 bases at J, with 21 bases between the two ends. The CDR3 has 16 amino acids. Looked up from germline, CDR1 is SGDLS and CDR2 is YYNGEE. The CDR3 here is CASSPRPGGGGTEAFF. For the CDR3, the DNA is TGTGCCAGCAGCCCAAGACCGGGGGGAGGTGGTACTGAAGCTTTCTTT.

The genes are TRBV9 and TRBJ2-1; D remains ambiguous. This CDR3 comprises 14 residues. Germline lookup yields CDR1 SGDLS and CDR2 YYNGEE. The ends were cut back, 3 bases at V and 0 bases at J, with 7 bases in the middle. CDR3 residues: CASSATSSYNEQFF. DNA for the CDR3: TGTGCCAGCAGCGCCACGAGCTCCTACAATGAGCAGTTCTTC.

This clone appeared a single time. This chain links TRBV10-3 with TRBJ2-3; 13 nucleotides align to TRBD2. Germline loops: CDR1 ENHRY, CDR2 SYGVKD. The CDR3 runs to 18 residues. Unmatched junction bases numbered 9, after V lost 6 bases and J lost 0 bases. CDR3 amino acids: CAISRGLAGASSTDTQYF. The DNA for the CDR3 is TGTGCCATCAGCCGCGGACTAGCGGGGGCCTCTAGCACAGATACGCAGTATTTT.

The J gene is TRBJ1-3, the V gene TRBV9; possibly TRBD1 for D (6 bases). The CDR3 sequence is 14 residues long. CDR1 and CDR2 from the germline V gene are SGDLS and YYNGEE. Trimming stripped 3 bases from V and 3 bases from J, with 10 bases between. CDR3 bases: TGTGCCAGCAGCGCAACGGACAGTGGAAACACCATATATTTT. Translating gives CASSATDSGNTIYF.

This clone was observed a handful of times. V gene TRBV19 combines with J gene TRBJ2-5, with 9 nucleotides matching TRBD1. Germline V gene data show CDR1 as LNHDA and CDR2 as SQIVND (reference sequence). V lost 4 bases, J lost 9 bases, and 6 bases stayed unmatched. The CDR3 contains 13 residues. The CDR3 here is CASSTQGAGAQYF. Here the CDR3 DNA reads TGTGCCAGTAGTACACAGGGGGCTGGGGCCCAGTACTTC.

V usage is TRBV6-4 and J usage is TRBJ2-1; unclear D gene. The CDR3 has 13 residues. V was shortened by 0 bases and J by 8 bases, with 8 bases between the two germline ends. Germline-derived CDR1 and CDR2 are MRHNA and SNTAGT. The CDR3 protein is CASSDSNRDEQFF. In DNA form, the CDR3 reads TGTGCCAGCAGTGACTCGAATAGAGATGAGCAGTTCTTC.

CDR3 in amino acids: CAISDYDRVEAFF. The CDR3 DNA sequence: TGTGCCATCAGTGACTACGACAGGGTTGAAGCTTTCTTT. The chain employs TRBV10-3 and TRBJ1-1; 7 bases align to TRBD1. Trimming took 3 bases from V and 7 from J; bases not matched to a gene: 5. The CDR3 consists of 13 residues. Germline CDR1 is ENHRY and CDR2 is SYGVKD.

The J gene is TRBJ2-7, the V gene TRBV5-4; 10 positions agree with TRBD2. The trim removed 0 bases at V and 5 bases at J, leaving 11 bases unmatched. CDR1 SGHNT and CDR2 YYREEE come from the germline V gene (reference sequence). The CDR3 covers 17 residues. The CDR3 sequence is CASSLALEAGGPNEQYF. Written as DNA, the CDR3 is TGTGCCAGCAGCTTGGCCTTAGAAGCGGGGGGGCCCAACGAGCAGTACTTC.

A single count supports this clone. The chain links TRBV7-9 to TRBJ1-3; D may be TRBD1 (6 bases). Germline V gene data show CDR1 as SEHNR and CDR2 as FQNEAQ (reference sequence). With 1 base removed from V and 4 bases from J, the gap between germline ends came to 8 bases. This CDR3 spans 14 amino acids. The CDR3: CASSLGQVGNTIYF. The DNA of the CDR3 is TGTGCCAGCAGCTTAGGACAGGTCGGAAACACCATATATTTT.

The chain uses TRBV11-3 and TRBJ2-5; possible D gene TRBD1, 5 bases. The CDR3 loop spans 14 amino acids. Germline CDR1 is SGHNT and CDR2 is YENEEA. V lost 2 bases, J lost 5 bases, and 12 bases lay in between. CDR3 DNA: TGTGCCAGCAGCTTAAATTCAGGGCTGGAGACCCAGTACTTC. Its translation: CASSLNSGLETQYF. The full variable domain, completed using reference TRBV11-3 and TRBJ2-5, is EAGVVQSPRYKIIEKKQPVAFWCNPISGHNTLYWYLQNLGQGPELLIRYENEEAVDDSQLPKDRFSAERLKGVDSTLKIQPAELGDSAVYLCASSLNSGLETQYFGPGTRLLVL.

V usage is TRBV27 and J usage is TRBJ2-2; D may be TRBD2 (6 bases). Germline CDR1 MNHEY, CDR2 SMNVEV (reference sequence). V lost 6 bases and J 3 bases, leaving 11 bases between the germline ends. The CDR3 has 14 amino acids. CDR3 sequence: CASRVGTYTGELFF. The CDR3 nucleotides are TGTGCCAGCAGAGTAGGGACTTACACCGGGGAGCTGTTTTTT.

V is TRBV7-8 and J is TRBJ1-4, with D uncertain. Germline CDR1 and CDR2: SGHVS and FQNEAQ. This CDR3 is built from 14 residues. Trimming took 1 base from V and 4 from J, leaving 7 bases between them. The CDR3 coding sequence is TGTGCCAGCAGCTTAGGAGTTCTTAATGAAAAACTGTTTTTT. Translated: CASSLGVLNEKLFF.

This clone was observed a handful of times. The rearrangement links TRBV7-8 to TRBJ2-7, with a weak D call TRBD2 (5 bases). The germline CDR1 and CDR2 sequences are SGHVS and FQNEAQ. This CDR3 region has 14 residues. V lost 2 bases to trimming and J lost 4 bases, with 12 bases between them. CDR3 protein: CASSLRRTGYEQYF. CDR3 DNA: TGTGCCAGCAGCTTAAGAAGGACGGGGTACGAGCAGTACTTC.